The sequence of this TCR beta chain was determined in a study of T cell changes during pregnancy in multiple sclerosis. Measured with immunoSEQ multiplex PCR; TCRdb has only the in-frame clones, and not every one. The sample carries about 42,000 clones, less than 90% recorded once. This CDR3 spans 16 amino acids. V was pared by 4 bases and J by 4 bases, with 11 bases of the junction left unmatched. Germline CDR1 is SGHNT and CDR2 is YYREEE (reference sequence). The chain joins TRBV5-4 to TRBJ2-3, with TRBD2 identical over 8 bases. The input for sequencing was CD4+ T cells from peripheral blood mononuclear cells, taken in the second trimester of pregnancy. The origin of this receptor is a female donor with multiple sclerosis, enrolled in a pregnancy study. The DNA for the CDR3 is TGTGCCAGCAGCCATGGTTCAGCGGGAGCCTCAGATACGCAGTATTTT. It codes for CASSHGSAGASDTQYF.